The source of this T cell receptor (beta chain) is a study of regulatory T cells in long-lasting Graves disease. In building TCR beta libraries, iRepertoire HTBI primers were used together with Arm-PCR of CDR3 regions. Each CDR3 protein gets one entry after TCRdb re-called the multiplex PCR reads with MiXCR. Among more than 350,000 distinct CDR3 sequences listed, about 15% were seen once. The CDR3 is 16 amino acids. Losses at the gene ends were 4 bases for V and 3 bases for J; bases not matched to a gene: 11. Looked up from germline, CDR1 is SQVTM and CDR2 is ANQGSEA. At least ten counts were recorded for this clonotype. Noted time point: newly diagnosed GD, antithyroid drugs for less than 3 months. PBMC RNA was the source of the TCR library. The sample was also reused in another study, on T cells in Graves' hyperthyroidism and ophthalmopathy. That investigation notes: On the basis of clinical symptoms, serum thyroxine and TRAb, thyroid ultrasound and orbital computed tomography, diagnoses were made.

The V and J genes are TRBV29-1 and TRBJ2-1; TRBD2 aligns across 8 bases. This receptor was taken from a woman in her 30s with Graves disease. Specimen: peripheral blood mononuclear cells (PBMCs), collected at new diagnosis, from a patient treated with antithyroid drugs. DNA for the CDR3: TGCAGCGTTGTGTTACTAGCGGAAAAATTCTACAATGAGCAGTTCTTC. Translating gives CSVVLLAEKFYNEQFF.